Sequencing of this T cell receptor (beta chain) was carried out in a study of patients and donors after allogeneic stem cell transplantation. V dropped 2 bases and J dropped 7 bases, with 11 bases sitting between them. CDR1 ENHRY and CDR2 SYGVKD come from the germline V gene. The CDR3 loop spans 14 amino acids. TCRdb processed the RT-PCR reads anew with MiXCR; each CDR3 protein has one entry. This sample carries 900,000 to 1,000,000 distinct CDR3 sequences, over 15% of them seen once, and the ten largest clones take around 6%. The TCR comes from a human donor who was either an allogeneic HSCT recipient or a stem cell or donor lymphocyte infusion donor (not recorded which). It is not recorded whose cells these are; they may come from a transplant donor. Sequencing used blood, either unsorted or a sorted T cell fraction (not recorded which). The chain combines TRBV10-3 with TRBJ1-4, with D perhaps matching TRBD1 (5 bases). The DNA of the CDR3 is TGTGCCATCAGTGAGGGGGGAAGGAGTGAAAAACTGTTTTTT. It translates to CAISEGGRSEKLFF.